The rows below give T cell receptor beta chains drawn from one sample of a study of blood T cells in healthy people across ages. MiXCR was run by TCRdb on the 5' RACE reads, yielding one entry per CDR3 protein. The profile covers 1.5 million to 2 million distinct CDR3 sequences, with approximately 40% appearing a single time and about 21% taken by the ten largest. Material: blood. These receptors originate from a human donor in good health. The conserved cysteine and the conserved F or W are not part of the CDR3 here. Not all rows give a size; the values are once, few, many and, for expanded clones, a class.

clone_size,j_call,v_call,cdr3_aa
NA,TRBJ2-6,TRBV5-1,ASSGDVSAGANVLT
few,TRBJ2-5,TRBV7-2,ASSFQRGPETQY
many,TRBJ2-1,TRBV10-3,AISESGPRGAFYNEQF
NA,TRBJ2-5,TRBV12-3/TRBV12-4,ASSLRVGTLQETQY
NA,TRBJ2-3,TRBV11-3,ASSRSRVGDTQY
few,TRBJ2-1,TRBV6-5,ASKRGHSFEQF
NA,TRBJ1-2,TRBV6-2/TRBV6-3,AGSRGQTYGYT
NA,TRBJ2-7,TRBV20-1,SAPGQVDEQY
few,TRBJ1-1,TRBV6-5,ASSQGQASTEAF
NA,TRBJ1-2,TRBV6-1,ASKLDTGLNYGYT
NA,TRBJ2-3,TRBV7-2,ASSILADTSTDTQY
NA,TRBJ2-1,TRBV18,ASPLSYGVAYNEQF
NA,TRBJ2-7,TRBV6-2/TRBV6-3,ASTNSGAIYEQY
NA,TRBJ1-5,TRBV7-9,ASSLAWESNQPQH
few,TRBJ1-4,TRBV7-9,ASSSGTGGEIVYEKLF
many,TRBJ2-7,TRBV7-2,ASSLEGSYYEQY
NA,TRBJ1-1,TRBV6-5,ASSLQGFSNTEAF
many,TRBJ2-7,TRBV12-3/TRBV12-4,ASSLGSHEQY
NA,TRBJ1-2,TRBV4-3,AGSQDQLYGYT
NA,TRBJ2-5,TRBV6-2/TRBV6-3,ASSQDRGIETQY
few,TRBJ2-7,TRBV20-1,SARGLRGTYEQY
NA,TRBJ1-2,TRBV7-2,ASSLMGRGSLYGYT
few,TRBJ2-1,TRBV21-1,ASSKATLGGSSYNEQF
NA,TRBJ2-1,TRBV24-1,ATSDWDQQF
few,TRBJ1-2,TRBV4-3,ASSQDLMAHEVYGYT
NA,TRBJ2-3,TRBV7-9,ASSSELAGYTDTQY
NA,TRBJ2-6,TRBV7-2,ASSPRRFSGANVLT
NA,NA,TRBV12-3/TRBV12-4,ASGTPDPYEQY
few,TRBJ1-2,TRBV4-1,ASARTGFYGYT
NA,TRBJ1-4,TRBV7-2,ASSLRGGEKLF
NA,TRBJ2-3,TRBV20-1,SARGGLAGSDTQY
few,TRBJ2-2,TRBV19,ASRRTSGGDTGELF
NA,TRBJ1-3,TRBV5-4,ASSLSREARGNTIY
many,TRBJ2-5,TRBV5-1,ASSPQSGPETQY
NA,TRBJ1-5,TRBV12-3/TRBV12-4,ASSLGGGASNQPQH
NA,TRBJ1-2,TRBV7-2,ASSFIGFGYT
NA,TRBJ2-7,TRBV30,AWSPGTGYEQY
NA,TRBJ1-2,TRBV2,ASRRGQGVDGYT